This T cell receptor beta chain is drawn from a study of T-cell memory formation after mild COVID-19. Whole-study results and caveats: Chiefly within CM and EM were the contracting CD4+ clones; CD8+ ones were within EMRA. Some clones that responded were present in memory (sampled pre-infection), which suggests cross-reactive memory joined.

TCRdb itself ran the 5' RACE reads through MiXCR, one entry per CDR3 protein. The sample has over 350,000 distinct CDR3 sequences, 15% to 20% seen once. Between the trimmed V and J ends, which lost 0 bases and 5 bases, there was a span of 11 bases. The germline V gene encodes CDR1 GTSNPN and CDR2 SVGIG (reference sequence). This CDR3 is built from 14 residues. This clonotype appeared a few times. Its antigen is undetermined. This sequence originates from a man in his late teens or twenties who had mild COVID-19 (a few samples of this study predate the infection). Cell type and time point are not known. The rearrangement uses TRBV30 and TRBJ2-1; D gene unclear. The source material was PBMCs or a T cell subset sorted from them (not recorded which). The CDR3 nucleotides are TGTGCCTGGAGTGTACCCCGGATCCACAATGAGCAGTTCTTC. It specifies CAWSVPRIHNEQFF.